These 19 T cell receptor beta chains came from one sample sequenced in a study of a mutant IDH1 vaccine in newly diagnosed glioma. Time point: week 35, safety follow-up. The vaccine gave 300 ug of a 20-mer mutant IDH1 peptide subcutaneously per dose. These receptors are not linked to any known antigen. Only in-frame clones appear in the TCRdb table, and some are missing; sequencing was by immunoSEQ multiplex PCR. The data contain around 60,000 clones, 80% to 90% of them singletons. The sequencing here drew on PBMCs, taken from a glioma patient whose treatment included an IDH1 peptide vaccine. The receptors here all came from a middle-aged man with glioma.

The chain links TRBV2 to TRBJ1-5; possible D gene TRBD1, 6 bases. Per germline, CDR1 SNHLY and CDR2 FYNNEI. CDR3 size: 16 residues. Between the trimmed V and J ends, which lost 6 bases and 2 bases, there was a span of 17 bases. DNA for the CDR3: TGTGCCAGCAGCAAAGGGGGTCCTGGGGGCAATCAGCCCCAGCATTTT. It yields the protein CASSKGGPGGNQPQHF.

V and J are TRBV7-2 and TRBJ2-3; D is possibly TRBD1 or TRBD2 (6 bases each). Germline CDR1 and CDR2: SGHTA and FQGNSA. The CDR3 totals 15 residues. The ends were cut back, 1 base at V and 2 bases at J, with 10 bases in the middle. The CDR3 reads CASSLGGTNTDTQYF. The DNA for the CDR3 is TGTGCCAGCAGCTTAGGCGGGACAAACACAGATACGCAGTATTTT.

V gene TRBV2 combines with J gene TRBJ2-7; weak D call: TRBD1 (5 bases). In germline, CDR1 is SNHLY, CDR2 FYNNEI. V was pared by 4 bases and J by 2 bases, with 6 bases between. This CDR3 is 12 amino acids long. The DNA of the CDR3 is TGTGCCAGCAGTGGACAGCCCTACGAGCAGTACTTC. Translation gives CASSGQPYEQYF.

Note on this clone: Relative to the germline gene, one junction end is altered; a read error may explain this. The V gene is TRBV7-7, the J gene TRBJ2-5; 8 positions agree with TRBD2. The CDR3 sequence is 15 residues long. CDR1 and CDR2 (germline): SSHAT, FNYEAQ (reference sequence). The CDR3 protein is CASSLAGREAETQYF. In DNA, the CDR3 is TGTGCTAGCAGCTTAGCGGGGAGGGAAGCAGAGACCCAGTACTTC.

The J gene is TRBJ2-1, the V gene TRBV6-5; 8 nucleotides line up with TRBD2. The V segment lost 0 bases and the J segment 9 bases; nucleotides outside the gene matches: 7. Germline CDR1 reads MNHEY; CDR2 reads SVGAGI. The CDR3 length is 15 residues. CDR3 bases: TGTGCCAGCAGTTACTCGAACGGGAGGGGGGCTGAGCAGTTCTTC. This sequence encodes CASSYSNGRGAEQFF.

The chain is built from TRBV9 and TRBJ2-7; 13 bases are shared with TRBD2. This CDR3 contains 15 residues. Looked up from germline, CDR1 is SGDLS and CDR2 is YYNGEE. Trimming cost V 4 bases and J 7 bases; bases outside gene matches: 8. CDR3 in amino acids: CASSPRTSGRLEQYF. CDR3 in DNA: TGTGCCAGCAGCCCCCGGACTAGCGGGAGATTAGAGCAGTACTTC.

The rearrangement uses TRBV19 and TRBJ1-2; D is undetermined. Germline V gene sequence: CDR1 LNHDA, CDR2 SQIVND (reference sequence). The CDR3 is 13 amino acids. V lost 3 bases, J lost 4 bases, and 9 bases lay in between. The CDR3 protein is CASSIVDGYGYTF. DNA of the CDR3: TGTGCCAGTAGTATTGTGGACGGCTATGGCTACACCTTC.

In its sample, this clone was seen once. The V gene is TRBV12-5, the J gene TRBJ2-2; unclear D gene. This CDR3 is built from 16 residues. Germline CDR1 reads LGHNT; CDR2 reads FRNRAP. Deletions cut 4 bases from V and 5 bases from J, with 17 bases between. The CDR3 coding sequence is TGTGCTAGTGGTTCCCCCTCTGAGAAGCAGACCGGGGAGCTGTTTTTT. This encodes CASGSPSEKQTGELFF.

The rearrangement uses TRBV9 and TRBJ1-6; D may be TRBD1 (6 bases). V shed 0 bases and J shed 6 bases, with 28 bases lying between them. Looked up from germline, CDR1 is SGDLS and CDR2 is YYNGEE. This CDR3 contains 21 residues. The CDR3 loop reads CASSVEGSRQDSHFLNSPLHF. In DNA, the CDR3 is TGTGCCAGCAGCGTAGAAGGGTCGCGCCAGGACAGCCATTTCCTTAATTCACCCCTCCACTTT.

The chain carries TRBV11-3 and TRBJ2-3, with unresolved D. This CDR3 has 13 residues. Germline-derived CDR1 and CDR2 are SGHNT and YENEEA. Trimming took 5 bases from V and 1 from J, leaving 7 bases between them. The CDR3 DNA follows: TGTGCCAGCAGCCCTTTAGGCACAGATACGCAGTATTTT. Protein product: CASSPLGTDTQYF.

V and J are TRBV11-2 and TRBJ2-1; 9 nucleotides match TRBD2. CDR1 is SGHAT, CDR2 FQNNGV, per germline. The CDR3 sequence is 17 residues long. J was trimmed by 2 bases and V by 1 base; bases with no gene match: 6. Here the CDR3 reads CASSLGGGGRAYNEQFF. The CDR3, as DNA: TGTGCCAGCAGCTTAGGCGGAGGCGGGAGGGCCTACAATGAGCAGTTCTTC.

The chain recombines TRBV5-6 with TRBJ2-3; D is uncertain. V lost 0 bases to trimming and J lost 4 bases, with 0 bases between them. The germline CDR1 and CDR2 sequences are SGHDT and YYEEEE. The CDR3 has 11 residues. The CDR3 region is CASSLADTQYF. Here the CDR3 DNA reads TGTGCCAGCAGCTTGGCAGATACGCAGTATTTT.

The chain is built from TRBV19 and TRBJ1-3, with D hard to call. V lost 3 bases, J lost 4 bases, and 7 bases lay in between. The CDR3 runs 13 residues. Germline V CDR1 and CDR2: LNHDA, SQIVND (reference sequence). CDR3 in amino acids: CASSILSGNTIYF. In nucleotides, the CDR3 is TGTGCCAGTAGTATTCTGTCGGGAAACACCATATATTTT.

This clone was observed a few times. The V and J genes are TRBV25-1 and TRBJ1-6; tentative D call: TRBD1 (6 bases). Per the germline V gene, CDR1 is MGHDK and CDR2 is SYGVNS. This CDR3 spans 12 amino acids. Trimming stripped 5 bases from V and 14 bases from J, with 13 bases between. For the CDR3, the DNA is TGTGCCAGCAGTCATCCGGGGGCAGCCCTCCACTTT. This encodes CASSHPGAALHF.

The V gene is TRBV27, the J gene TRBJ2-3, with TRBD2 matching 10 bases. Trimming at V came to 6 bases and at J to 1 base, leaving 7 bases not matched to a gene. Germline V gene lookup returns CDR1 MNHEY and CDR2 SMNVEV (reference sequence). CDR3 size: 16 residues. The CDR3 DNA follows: TGTGCCAGCAGCCTGCTCCTAGCGGGGGGCACAGATACGCAGTATTTT. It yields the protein CASSLLLAGGTDTQYF.

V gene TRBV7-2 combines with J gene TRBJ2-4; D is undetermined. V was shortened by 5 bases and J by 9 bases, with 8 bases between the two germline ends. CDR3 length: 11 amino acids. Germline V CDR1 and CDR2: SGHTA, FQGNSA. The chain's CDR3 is CASSPRTIQYF. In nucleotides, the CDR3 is TGTGCCAGCAGCCCCCGGACCATTCAGTACTTC.

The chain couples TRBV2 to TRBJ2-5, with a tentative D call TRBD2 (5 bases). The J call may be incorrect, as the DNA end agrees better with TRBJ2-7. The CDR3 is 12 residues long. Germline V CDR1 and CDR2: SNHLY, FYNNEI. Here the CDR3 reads CATSRGVYEQYF. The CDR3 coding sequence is TGTGCCACCTCCCGGGGTGTCTACGAGCAGTACTTC.

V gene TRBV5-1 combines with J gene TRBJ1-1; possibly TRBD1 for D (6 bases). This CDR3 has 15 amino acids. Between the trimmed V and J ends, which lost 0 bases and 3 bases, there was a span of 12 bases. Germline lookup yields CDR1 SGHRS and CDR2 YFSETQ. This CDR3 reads CASSLVGGPDTEAFF. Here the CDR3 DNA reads TGCGCCAGCAGCTTGGTGGGGGGGCCTGACACTGAAGCTTTCTTT. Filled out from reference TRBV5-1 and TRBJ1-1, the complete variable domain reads KAGVTQTPRYLIKTRGQQVTLSCSPISGHRSVSWYQQTPGQGLQFLFEYFSETQRNKGNFPGRFSGRQFSNSRSEMNVSTLELGDSALYLCASSLVGGPDTEAFFGQGTRLTVV.

CDR3: CARSYPVGRAAKNIQYF. The CDR3 nucleotides read TGTGCCAGAAGCTACCCAGTGGGCCGTGCGGCCAAAAACATTCAGTACTTC. The rearrangement uses TRBV5-3 and TRBJ2-4; no clear D gene. TRBV5-3 is filed as an ORF, its function uncertain. This CDR3 has 17 residues. V was shortened by 3 bases and J by 1 base, with 17 bases between the two germline ends.